This T cell receptor beta chain was recorded in a study of CD8+CD57+ T cells in acquired aplastic anemia. Study-level findings and limits: Over 25 shared CD8+ CDR3s appeared highly expressed within patients' immunodominant clones.

Profiling of TCR beta VDJ combinations and CDR3 sequences used genomic DNA as template. One entry per CDR3 protein, called by TCRdb with MiXCR from the reads. The sample has about 40,000 distinct CDR3 sequences; less than 65% are singletons. As regards this clonotype: The target antigen is unknown.

Sequencing involved patients with CD8+CD57+ cell expansion previously shown by flow cytometry. This CDR3 is built from 13 residues. Between the trimmed V and J ends, which lost 7 bases and 6 bases, there was a span of 13 bases. Germline CDR1 is SGHVS and CDR2 is FQNEAQ. Input material: sorted CD4+, CD8+, or CD8+CD57+ T cells (not recorded which) from PBMCs. J is TRBJ1-5 and V is TRBV7-8; D gene unclear. The source is a human donor with aplastic anemia. The CDR3 sequence: CASTLQASQPQHF. CDR3 in DNA: TGTGCCAGCACCCTTCAAGCATCTCAGCCCCAGCATTTT.